The 29 T cell receptor beta chains below were found in one sample sequenced in a study of beta chain features in type 1 diabetes. Study observations and caveats: Shortening of TCRB CDR3s, moderate but significant, appeared in all four CD4+ subsets of Type 1 diabetes patients.

Reverse transcribing all isolated RNA meant expressed TCRB transcripts were sequenced. Assay used: immunoSEQ multiplex PCR; TCRdb lists only in-frame clones, some missing. In the table there are 300,000 to 350,000 clones, about a tenth of which are singletons. The antigens these receptors bind are not known. Sequencing used central memory CD4+ T cells from blood. Receptors were obtained from a man aged 30-40 years with type 1 diabetes.

This clone was detected a few times. The V call is TRBV28, the J call TRBJ2-3; no definite D call. The CDR3 sequence is 13 residues long. CDR1 and CDR2 from the germline V gene are MDHEN and SYDVKM. The germline V and J ends were trimmed by 4 bases and 0 bases, with 5 bases remaining between them. The CDR3 DNA is TGTGCCAGCAGTTACAGTAGCACAGATACGCAGTATTTT. The encoded protein is CASSYSSTDTQYF.

A word on this clone: This sample also contains other DNA sequences that code for the same CDR3. The J gene is TRBJ1-2, the V gene TRBV4-3; D is unresolved. The CDR3 runs 14 residues. The germline V gene has CDR1 LGHNA and CDR2 YSLEER. The V gene lost 1 base and the J gene lost 0 bases, with 6 bases spanning the gap. This CDR3 is CASSQGPANYGYTF. In DNA, the CDR3 is TGCGCCAGCAGCCAAGGTCCGGCTAACTATGGCTACACCTTC.

The chain employs TRBV7-8 and TRBJ1-2; 9 positions agree with TRBD1. With 2 bases clipped from V and 8 bases from J, the junction kept 6 bases outside the gene matches. The CDR3 length is 14 residues. In germline, CDR1 is SGHVS, CDR2 FQNEAQ. CDR3 in amino acids: CASSLRTGARGYTF. The CDR3 bases are TGTGCCAGCAGCTTACGGACAGGGGCGAGAGGCTACACCTTC.

This clone was recorded a few times. The CDR3 loop reads CASRPPHRVGPNSPLHF. As DNA, the CDR3 is TGTGCCAGCAGACCTCCGCACAGGGTAGGCCCAAATTCACCCCTCCACTTT. The chain employs TRBV7-9 and TRBJ1-6; perhaps TRBD1 as D (6 bases). CDR3 length: 17 residues. With 6 bases removed from V and 7 bases from J, the gap between germline ends came to 22 bases. CDR1 and CDR2 (germline): SEHNR, FQNEAQ (reference sequence). The whole variable domain, filled in from reference TRBV7-9 and TRBJ1-6, reads DTGVSQNPRHKITKRGQNVTFRCDPISEHNRLYWYRQTLGQGPEFLTYFQNEAQLEKSRLLSDRFSAERPKGSFSTLEIQRTEQGDSAMYLCASRPPHRVGPNSPLHFGNGTRLTVT.

This clone was recorded at least ten times. The chain carries TRBV7-8 and TRBJ2-6, with TRBD2 matching 8 bases. This CDR3 region has 18 residues. Germline CDR1 SGHVS, CDR2 FQNEAQ. Losses at the gene ends were 5 bases for V and 1 base for J; bases not matched to a gene: 10. Here the CDR3 DNA reads TGTGCCAGCAGCGCTGGAGGGACTAGTTCATCTGGGGCCAACGTCCTGACTTTC. Encoded protein: CASSAGGTSSSGANVLTF.

The V call is TRBV28, the J call TRBJ1-5; D remains unclear. In germline, CDR1 is MDHEN, CDR2 SYDVKM. V gave up 5 bases and J gave up 3 bases, with 14 bases separating them. The CDR3 spans 15 residues. The CDR3 sequence is CASSSPTNLNQPQHF. In DNA form, the CDR3 reads TGTGCCAGCAGTAGTCCGACCAACCTCAATCAGCCCCAGCATTTT.

The genes are TRBV5-6 and TRBJ2-7; 8 bases line up with TRBD2. After removal of 6 bases from V and 1 base from J, the junction contained 9 bases not matched to a gene. This CDR3 is built from 15 residues. Germline CDR1 and CDR2: SGHDT and YYEEEE. CDR3 protein: CASTPHAGGSYEQYF. The CDR3 coding sequence is TGTGCCAGCACCCCACACGCGGGGGGATCCTACGAGCAGTACTTC. Together with reference TRBV5-6 and TRBJ2-7, the CDR3 gives the full variable domain: DAGVTQSPTHLIKTRGQQVTLRCSPKSGHDTVSWYQQALGQGPQFIFQYYEEEERQRGNFPDRFSGHQFPNYSSELNVNALLLGDSALYLCASTPHAGGSYEQYFGPGTRLTVT.

This clone came up a few times. The chain carries TRBV7-2 and TRBJ2-1; perhaps TRBD2 as D (6 bases). Trimming removed 5 bases at V and 1 base at J, with 15 bases between. Germline V CDR1 and CDR2: SGHTA, FQGNSA. The CDR3 has 16 residues. CDR3 in DNA: TGTGCCAGCAGCCGGGGCGGGGACCTATCCTACAATGAGCAGTTCTTC. Translating it yields CASSRGGDLSYNEQFF.

The chain combines TRBV14 with TRBJ2-7, with TRBD1 identical over 10 bases. The CDR3 spans 16 residues. V lost 5 bases and J lost 4; bases outside the gene matches: 11. Germline assignment: CDR1 SGHDN and CDR2 FVKESK. The CDR3 DNA reads as TGTGCCAGCAGCAGACAGGGGGCGAATTCTTATTACGAGCAGTACTTC. This encodes CASSRQGANSYYEQYF.

This clone was seen a few times. The genes are TRBV5-6 and TRBJ2-5; the D call may be TRBD1 or TRBD2 (5 bases each). This CDR3 has 15 amino acids. Trimming cost V 2 bases and J 2 bases, with 13 bases left between them. CDR1 SGHDT and CDR2 YYEEEE come from the germline V gene. CDR3 bases: TGTGCCAGCAGCTTTTTCCAGGGAGTTCAAGAGACCCAGTACTTC. Amino acids: CASSFFQGVQETQYF.

The V and J genes are TRBV19 and TRBJ2-1; D might be TRBD1 (6 bases). Looked up from germline, CDR1 is LNHDA and CDR2 is SQIVND (reference sequence). The CDR3 loop spans 14 amino acids. The V gene lost 4 bases and the J gene lost 4 bases, with 11 bases spanning the gap. The CDR3 loop reads CASSTTGPYNEQFF. The CDR3 DNA sequence: TGTGCCAGTAGTACGACAGGCCCTTACAATGAGCAGTTCTTC.

The sample holds a few counts of this clone. V is TRBV7-2 and J is TRBJ2-3, with TRBD2 matching over 8 bases. J lost 3 bases, V lost 5 bases, and 7 bases had no gene match. Germline assignment: CDR1 SGHTA and CDR2 FQGNSA. The CDR3 loop spans 15 amino acids. The CDR3 is CASSRGGGFTDTQYF. DNA for the CDR3: TGTGCCAGCAGCCGGGGCGGGGGGTTTACAGATACGCAGTATTTT.

This clone was seen more than once but under ten times. The chain links TRBV11-2 to TRBJ2-5; 8 bases map to TRBD2. V lost 6 bases to trimming and J lost 5 bases; unmatched junction nucleotides: 11. This CDR3 has 15 amino acids. Germline V gene lookup returns CDR1 SGHAT and CDR2 FQNNGV. CDR3 protein: CASSVGTSGGETQYF. The CDR3 nucleotides are TGTGCCAGCAGTGTCGGAACTAGCGGTGGGGAGACCCAGTACTTC.

This clone was counted only a few times. The chain employs TRBV2 and TRBJ1-5, with 8 bases aligning to TRBD1. The ends lost 2 bases at V and 6 bases at J; junction bases unmatched: 6. The germline gives CDR1 SNHLY, CDR2 FYNNEI. The CDR3 runs to 15 residues. The CDR3, as DNA: TGTGCCAGCAGTGAAACAGGACAGGGATTTCAGCCCCAGCATTTT. It is translated as CASSETGQGFQPQHF.

This clone showed up just a few times. The V call is TRBV28, the J call TRBJ1-3; D may be TRBD1 (6 bases). V shed 4 bases and J shed 2 bases, with 12 bases lying between them. The CDR3 is 15 amino acids. The germline V gene has CDR1 MDHEN and CDR2 SYDVKM. The CDR3 DNA reads as TGTGCCAGCAGTTCGGACAGTTTCCCTGGAAACACCATATATTTT. Protein sequence: CASSSDSFPGNTIYF.

The rearrangement links TRBV5-1 to TRBJ1-1, with D tentatively TRBD1 (5 bases). Germline V gene sequence: CDR1 SGHRS, CDR2 YFSETQ. The germline V and J ends were trimmed by 0 bases and 3 bases, with 9 bases remaining between them. This CDR3 is built from 14 residues. CDR3 in amino acids: CASSLAPGDTEAFF. The CDR3 nucleotides are TGCGCCAGCAGCTTGGCCCCGGGGGACACTGAAGCTTTCTTT.

This clone was seen more than once but under ten times. The chain employs TRBV28 and TRBJ1-5, with D maybe TRBD1 (5 bases). V was shortened by 2 bases and J by 2 bases, with 13 bases between the two germline ends. The CDR3 is made up of 16 amino acids. Germline CDR1 is MDHEN and CDR2 is SYDVKM. For the CDR3, the DNA is TGTGCCAGCAGTTTACTTGCAGGGAAGGGCAATCAGCCCCAGCATTTT. The encoded protein is CASSLLAGKGNQPQHF.

This chain connects TRBV29-1 to TRBJ1-6, with a possible D match to TRBD1 (5 bases). This CDR3 contains 13 residues. The germline CDR1 and CDR2 sequences are SQVTM and ANQGSEA. V lost 6 bases, J lost 13 bases, and 19 bases lay in between. Written as DNA, the CDR3 is TGCAGCGTGATGGCGGTGGAGTGGGGGCCCCTCCACTTT. As protein: CSVMAVEWGPLHF.

This clone was seen a handful of times. The chain carries TRBV30 and TRBJ2-2, with D possibly being TRBD1 (6 bases). Trimming took off 1 base at V and 7 bases at J, with 13 bases between the two ends. The CDR3 is 14 amino acids. Germline V gene sequence: CDR1 GTSNPN, CDR2 SVGIG (reference sequence). CDR3 residues: CAWSARTGHGELFF. For the CDR3, the DNA is TGTGCCTGGAGTGCCCGAACAGGGCACGGGGAGCTGTTTTTT.

This chain joins TRBV4-1 and TRBJ1-1, with TRBD1 matching 7 bases. The V and J ends lost 8 bases and 5 bases, in that order; junction bases with no gene match: 8. Germline CDR1 and CDR2: MGHRA and YSYEKL. The CDR3 covers 13 residues. CDR3 bases: TGCGCCAGCCAGAGGGGGCCCGGGACTGAAGCTTTCTTT. The encoded protein is CASQRGPGTEAFF.

This clone was seen a few times. The chain links TRBV27 to TRBJ1-3, with 8 bases identical to TRBD1. The ends lost 5 bases at V and 4 bases at J; junction bases unmatched: 7. Germline V gives CDR1 MNHEY, CDR2 SMNVEV (reference sequence). The CDR3 contains 15 residues. Here the CDR3 DNA reads TGTGCCAGCAGTGTCCGGACAGGGATGGGAAACACCATATATTTT. This gives the protein CASSVRTGMGNTIYF.

The chain links TRBV5-6 to TRBJ1-2; D ambiguous. Trimming stripped 0 bases from V and 0 bases from J, with 12 bases between. The CDR3 covers 16 residues. The V gene's germline CDR1 is SGHDT and CDR2 YYEEEE. Here the CDR3 DNA reads TGTGCCAGCAGCTTGGAAGGCACCAACCCTAACTATGGCTACACCTTC. Residues: CASSLEGTNPNYGYTF.

The chain employs TRBV11-2 and TRBJ1-1; D uncertain. This CDR3 comprises 13 residues. V was pared by 1 base and J by 4 bases, with 7 bases between. Germline loops: CDR1 SGHAT, CDR2 FQNNGV. The CDR3 nucleotides are TGTGCCAGCAGCTTAGGATCAGGCACTGAAGCTTTCTTT. Protein: CASSLGSGTEAFF.

The genes are TRBV6-5 and TRBJ1-1; D is ambiguous. CDR1 MNHEY and CDR2 SVGAGI come from the germline V gene. Trimming cost V 6 bases and J 0 bases, with 2 bases left between them. This CDR3 spans 11 amino acids. DNA for the CDR3: TGTGCCAGCAGGCTGAACACTGAAGCTTTCTTT. It translates to CASRLNTEAFF.

Of note for this clone: The sample holds other DNA sequences that translate to the same CDR3. The rearrangement joins TRBV9 to TRBJ1-1; D is perhaps TRBD1 (5 bases). The CDR3 covers 14 residues. V was clipped by 2 bases and J by 1 base, with 9 bases between them. CDR1 and CDR2 from the germline V gene are SGDLS and YYNGEE. CDR3 in DNA: TGTGCCAGCAGCGTGCAGGGCCAGAACACTGAAGCTTTCTTT. Translation: CASSVQGQNTEAFF.

This clone was detected a few times. The genes are TRBV7-6 and TRBJ1-1, with 7 bases aligning to TRBD1. This CDR3 has 14 residues. Losses at the gene ends were 2 bases for V and 0 bases for J; bases not matched to a gene: 0. Germline assignment: CDR1 SGHVS and CDR2 FNYEAQ. In DNA, the CDR3 is TGTGCCAGCAGCTTAAGGGGGCTGAACACTGAAGCTTTCTTT. It translates to CASSLRGLNTEAFF.

V usage is TRBV6-5 and J usage is TRBJ1-1; D is unresolved. The V end lost 5 bases, the J end lost 1 base, and 11 bases lay between the germline ends. Germline lookup yields CDR1 MNHEY and CDR2 SVGAGI. This CDR3 has 14 amino acids. The CDR3 reads CASSQRSPNTEAFF. The CDR3 DNA reads as TGTGCCAGCAGTCAACGGAGCCCGAACACTGAAGCTTTCTTT.

This clone has only a few counts. This sample includes further DNA sequences coding for the same CDR3. This chain links TRBV11-2 with TRBJ1-1; D is ambiguous. The V gene's germline CDR1 is SGHAT and CDR2 FQNNGV. The CDR3 consists of 13 residues. The V gene lost 3 bases and the J gene lost 1 base, with 6 bases spanning the gap. The CDR3 loop reads CASSFGTNTEAFF. The CDR3 DNA follows: TGTGCCAGCAGCTTTGGAACGAACACTGAAGCTTTCTTT. Drawing the rest from reference TRBV11-2 and TRBJ1-1, the complete variable domain is EAGVAQSPRYKIIEKRQSVAFWCNPISGHATLYWYQQILGQGPKLLIQFQNNGVVDDSQLPKDRFSAERLKGVDSTLKIQPAKLEDSAVYLCASSFGTNTEAFFGQGTRLTVV.

This clone was seen only a few times. The chain joins TRBV30 to TRBJ2-3; D call uncertain. Per the germline V gene, CDR1 is GTSNPN and CDR2 is SVGIG (reference sequence). The CDR3 runs 12 residues. Trimming pared 2 bases from V and 0 bases from J, leaving 3 bases between. The CDR3 protein is CAWSMSTDTQYF. In DNA form, the CDR3 reads TGTGCCTGGAGTATGAGCACAGATACGCAGTATTTT.